These 2 T cell receptor beta chains share one sample of origin, sequenced in a study of T-cell memory formation after mild COVID-19. From the 5' RACE reads, TCRdb called clonotypes with MiXCR, one entry per CDR3 protein. The sample holds 300,000 to 400,000 distinct CDR3 sequences, around 30% seen once. The sample consisted of PBMCs or a T cell subset sorted from them (not recorded which). Every receptor here comes from an adult woman who had mild COVID-19 (a few samples of this study predate the infection). Cell type and time point are not known.

The count of this clonotype is one. The rearrangement uses TRBV4-3 and TRBJ1-2, with a weak D call TRBD1 (6 bases). Germline CDR1 reads LGHNA; CDR2 reads YSLEER. CDR3 size: 15 residues. Trimming removed 2 bases at V and 0 bases at J, with 10 bases between. CDR3 sequence reads: CASSQSTGPNYGYTF. The CDR3 DNA sequence: TGCGCCAGCAGCCAATCGACAGGTCCTAACTATGGCTACACCTTC.

This clonotype was counted at least ten times. The rearrangement links TRBV4-2 to TRBJ2-3, with 7 bases aligning to TRBD1. V dropped 1 base and J dropped 1; count of bases not matched to a gene: 2. Germline loops: CDR1 LGHNA, CDR2 YNFKEQ. The CDR3 is made up of 15 amino acids. The CDR3 here is CASSQGQGGTDTQYF. The DNA of the CDR3 is TGTGCCAGCAGCCAAGGACAGGGTGGCACAGATACGCAGTATTTT.